These T cell receptor beta chains were read from a single sample in a study of early T cells in non-severe SARS-CoV-2 infection. TCRdb reanalysed the 5' RACE reads using MiXCR and keeps one entry per CDR3 protein. The data contain 90,000 to 120,000 distinct CDR3 sequences, over 10% of them singletons. The sequenced material came from whole blood. The receptors come from an adult who was a healthcare worker with PCR-confirmed SARS-CoV-2 infection or an uninfected control (not recorded which). The CDR3 runs from the conserved cysteine through the conserved F or W. A D gene is named only where the DNA matches it firmly. Size is stated for part of the rows, as once, few or many counts, or as a class when the clone is expanded.

NA,TRBV14,NA,TRBJ1-1,CASSRYMNTEAFF,TGTGCCAGCTCCAGGTACATGAACACTGAAGCTTTCTTT
NA,TRBV29-1,NA,TRBJ2-7,CSVGSTGFSSYEQYF,TGCAGCGTTGGATCGACGGGATTTAGCTCCTACGAGCAGTACTTC
many,TRBV18,NA,TRBJ2-2,CASSHLLEAGELFF,TGTGCCAGCTCACACCTACTAGAGGCCGGGGAGCTGTTTTTT
many,TRBV20-1,TRBD1,TRBJ1-2,CSARRDSYGYTF,TGCAGTGCACGTAGGGACAGCTATGGCTACACCTTC
NA,TRBV15,TRBD2,TRBJ2-1,CATSTRTSGLDNEQFF,TGTGCCACCAGCACTCGGACTAGCGGCCTCGACAATGAGCAGTTCTTC
NA,TRBV4-2,TRBD2,TRBJ2-7,CASSQETLAGDPYEQYF,TGTGCCAGCAGCCAAGAAACACTAGCGGGAGACCCCTACGAGCAGTACTTC
few,TRBV7-9,TRBD2,TRBJ2-1,CASSPPTSGRTNEQFF,TGTGCCAGCAGCCCACCTACTAGCGGGAGAACCAATGAGCAGTTCTTC
many,TRBV3-1,NA,TRBJ2-7,CASSPANGYEQYF,TGTGCCAGCAGCCCAGCGAACGGCTACGAGCAGTACTTC
few,TRBV6-5,NA,TRBJ2-2,CASSYSGPTGELFF,TGTGCCAGCAGTTACTCAGGGCCTACCGGGGAGCTGTTTTTT
NA,TRBV18,TRBD1,TRBJ1-2,CASSRDRTGEGYTF,TGTGCCAGCTCACGGGATCGGACAGGGGAAGGCTACACCTTC
NA,TRBV2,NA,TRBJ2-2,CASSYVGVAGELFF,TGTGCCAGCAGTTACGTGGGGGTGGCCGGGGAGCTGTTTTTT
NA,TRBV2,NA,TRBJ1-1,CASGRGGAGTEAFF,TGTGCCAGCGGACGCGGGGGGGCAGGGACTGAAGCTTTCTTT
few,TRBV27,NA,TRBJ1-1,CASSKQGVNTEAFF,TGTGCCAGCAGTAAACAGGGAGTGAACACTGAAGCTTTCTTT
NA,TRBV29-1,NA,TRBJ1-2,CSVQVVYGYTF,TGCAGCGTTCAGGTTGTCTATGGCTACACCTTC
many,TRBV12-3/TRBV12-4,TRBD1,TRBJ2-5,CASIPSLGAGTGTETQYF,TGTGCCAGCATCCCATCACTAGGGGCCGGGACAGGGACGGAGACCCAGTACTTC
NA,TRBV6-1,TRBD1,TRBJ1-3,CASRAPGQKTGNTIYF,TGTGCCAGCCGAGCTCCGGGACAGAAAACTGGAAACACCATATATTTT
NA,TRBV5-1,NA,TRBJ1-2,CASSPSGVGYGYTF,TGCGCCAGCAGCCCTAGCGGGGTTGGCTATGGCTACACCTTC
few,TRBV5-1,NA,TRBJ2-1,CASMRASANNEQFF,TGCGCCAGCATGCGGGCTAGCGCGAACAATGAGCAGTTCTTC
NA,TRBV29-1,TRBD1,TRBJ1-2,CSVVDRDYGYTF,TGCAGCGTTGTCGACAGGGACTATGGCTACACCTTC
many,TRBV5-4,NA,TRBJ1-1,CASSLAALKNTEAFF,TGTGCCAGCAGCTTGGCCGCGCTGAAGAACACTGAAGCTTTCTTT
many,TRBV12-3/TRBV12-4,NA,TRBJ2-7,CASSLAPDSYEQYF,TGTGCCAGCAGTTTAGCCCCAGACTCCTACGAGCAGTACTTC
many,TRBV7-8,NA,TRBJ2-7,CASSLAGLGVRSYEQYF,TGTGCCAGCAGCTTAGCAGGACTGGGCGTGAGATCCTACGAGCAGTACTTC
many,TRBV7-2,TRBD1,TRBJ1-6,CASSPARGKNSPLHF,TGTGCCAGCAGCCCCGCCAGGGGGAAAAATTCACCCCTCCACTTT
NA,TRBV6-5,NA,TRBJ2-1,CASGKSSYNEQFF,TGTGCCAGCGGGAAGAGCTCCTACAATGAGCAGTTCTTC
few,TRBV7-9,TRBD1,TRBJ2-7,CASNLNQGVDEQYF,TGTGCCAGCAACCTAAACCAGGGGGTGGACGAGCAGTACTTC
many,TRBV3-1,NA,TRBJ1-1,CASSRRGGTGGGTEAFF,TGTGCCAGCAGCCGGCGTGGGGGGACCGGTGGGGGCACTGAAGCTTTCTTT
NA,TRBV7-8,NA,TRBJ1-1,CASSFSGAMNTEAFF,TGTGCCAGCAGCTTTTCCGGAGCAATGAACACTGAAGCTTTCTTT
many,TRBV7-2,NA,TRBJ1-6,CASSLGDYNSPLHF,TGTGCCAGCAGCTTAGGGGACTATAATTCACCCCTCCACTTT
many,TRBV6-5,TRBD2,TRBJ2-5,CASSSGLVKTQYF,TGTGCCAGCAGTTCGGGACTAGTAAAGACCCAGTACTTC
few,TRBV28,NA,TRBJ2-3,CASSLRQPTDTQYF,TGTGCCAGCAGTTTACGGCAGCCCACAGATACGCAGTATTTT
few,TRBV21-1,NA,TRBJ1-4,CASRGTGGVGEKLFF,TGTGCCAGCAGGGGCACAGGGGGCGTTGGTGAAAAACTGTTTTTT
NA,TRBV12-5,NA,TRBJ2-3,CASGLIGRGSDTQYF,TGTGCTAGTGGTTTGATCGGCAGGGGCAGCGATACGCAGTATTTT
few,TRBV20-1,NA,TRBJ1-2,CSAPRRGDAYGYTF,TGCAGTGCCCCAAGGCGGGGGGATGCCTATGGCTACACCTTC
many,TRBV7-2,NA,TRBJ2-5,CASSLGGKQETQYF,TGTGCCAGCAGCTTAGGAGGGAAACAAGAGACCCAGTACTTC
many,TRBV18,TRBD1,TRBJ1-1,CASSRQGFDTEAFF,TGTGCCAGCTCCCGACAGGGGTTTGACACTGAAGCTTTCTTT
many,TRBV27,NA,TRBJ1-6,CASSRGMDSPLHF,TGTGCCAGCAGTAGGGGAATGGATTCACCCCTCCACTTT
few,TRBV7-2,TRBD1,TRBJ2-5,CASSPPGTGKGEETQYF,TGTGCCAGCAGCCCCCCGGGGACAGGGAAGGGTGAAGAGACCCAGTACTTC
few,TRBV29-1,NA,TRBJ2-3,CSVEQETPDTQYF,TGCAGCGTTGAGCAGGAAACCCCAGATACGCAGTATTTT
few,TRBV20-1,TRBD1,TRBJ1-2,CIPWAGGDYGYTF,TGCATCCCCTGGGCAGGGGGGGACTATGGCTACACCTTC
many,TRBV20-1,NA,TRBJ2-1,CSASRNNNEQFF,TGCAGTGCTTCCAGGAATAACAATGAGCAGTTCTTC
many,TRBV20-1,NA,TRBJ1-1,CSASWGGSTEAFF,TGCAGTGCTAGTTGGGGAGGGAGCACTGAAGCTTTCTTT
few,TRBV7-2,NA,TRBJ2-3,CASSFKDTQYF,TGTGCCAGCAGCTTTAAGGATACGCAGTATTTT
NA,TRBV9,NA,TRBJ2-3,CASSPRGDTDTQYF,TGTGCCAGCAGCCCTCGGGGAGACACAGATACGCAGTATTTT
few,TRBV18,NA,TRBJ2-7,CASSPPQGGSGGSLRDEQYF,TGTGCCAGCTCACCACCGCAGGGGGGGAGTGGCGGGAGCCTTCGAGACGAGCAGTACTTC
few,TRBV10-1,NA,TRBJ1-6,CASSGGNSPLHF,TGCGCCAGCAGCGGTGGGAATTCACCCCTCCACTTT
few,TRBV29-1,NA,TRBJ1-5,CSVAQEYQPQHF,TGCAGCGTTGCCCAGGAATATCAGCCCCAGCATTTT
many,TRBV19,TRBD1,TRBJ2-2,CASKNTGVNTGELFF,TGTGCCAGTAAAAATACAGGGGTGAACACCGGGGAGCTGTTTTTT
many,TRBV7-6,TRBD2,TRBJ2-2,CASSLYLSGIPGELFF,TGTGCCAGCAGCTTATATCTCAGCGGGATACCCGGGGAGCTGTTTTTT
NA,TRBV6-1,NA,TRBJ1-1,CASILSGTEAFF,TGTGCCAGCATCTTGAGCGGGACAGAAGCTTTCTTT
NA,TRBV9,NA,TRBJ2-7,CASSVSGGPVDEQYF,TGTGCCAGCAGCGTTTCAGGAGGGCCAGTCGACGAGCAGTACTTC
few,TRBV18,TRBD2,TRBJ2-7,CASSPLTGGSDEQYF,TGTGCCAGCTCACCACTGACGGGAGGGTCCGACGAGCAGTACTTC
NA,TRBV11-3,NA,TRBJ1-1,CASSLRSREAFF,TGTGCCAGCAGCTTGAGGAGCCGTGAAGCTTTCTTT
many,TRBV11-3,NA,TRBJ1-1,CASSGSGGATEAFF,TGTGCCAGCAGCGGGTCCGGTGGAGCCACTGAAGCTTTCTTT
NA,TRBV29-1,NA,TRBJ2-5,CSVDPGTQYF,TGCAGCGTTGATCCGGGGACCCAGTACTTC
many,TRBV2,NA,TRBJ1-4,CASRGQILVEKLFF,TGTGCCAGCAGAGGACAGATCCTGGTAGAAAAACTGTTTTTT
few,TRBV12-3/TRBV12-4,NA,TRBJ2-7,CASRKQGTSSYEQYF,TGTGCCAGCAGAAAACAGGGCACCTCCTCCTACGAGCAGTACTTC
NA,TRBV29-1,TRBD2,TRBJ2-1,CSVREGGYDNEQFF,TGCAGCGTGCGGGAGGGAGGATATGACAATGAGCAGTTCTTC
NA,TRBV7-8,NA,TRBJ2-2,CASSPQGVPNTGELFF,TGTGCCAGCAGCCCGCAGGGCGTCCCCAACACCGGGGAGCTGTTTTTT
NA,TRBV7-8,NA,TRBJ2-2,CASSSARIFGGELFF,TGTGCCAGCAGCTCGGCTAGGATTTTCGGCGGGGAGCTGTTTTTT
few,TRBV11-1,TRBD2,TRBJ2-2,CASSPRTSGFTGELFF,TGTGCCAGCAGCCCCCGGACTAGCGGGTTCACCGGGGAGCTGTTTTTT